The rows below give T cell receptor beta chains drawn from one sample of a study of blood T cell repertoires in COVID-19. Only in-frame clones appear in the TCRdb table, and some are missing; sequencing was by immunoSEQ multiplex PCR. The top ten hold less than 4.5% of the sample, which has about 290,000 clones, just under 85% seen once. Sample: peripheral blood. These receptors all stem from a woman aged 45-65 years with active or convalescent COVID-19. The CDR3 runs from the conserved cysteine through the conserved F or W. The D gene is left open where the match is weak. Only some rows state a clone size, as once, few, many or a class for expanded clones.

TGTGCCACCAGCCCGGGGTCGGGCGCTGCTTTGGGAAACACCATATATTTT CATSPGSGAALGNTIYF TRBJ1-3 TRBV15 - -
TGTGCCAGCAGCCAAGTCCCGGCGGGAGGGCCCCACGAGCAGTACTTC CASSQVPAGGPHEQYF TRBJ2-7 TRBV3-1/TRBV3-2 TRBD2 -
TGTGCCAGCCAGACTGACGACAATGAGCAGTTCTTC CASQTDDNEQFF TRBJ2-1 TRBV2 - many
TGTGCCAGCAGCGCCGACAGGGGCAATCAGCCCCAGCATTTT CASSADRGNQPQHF TRBJ1-5 TRBV7-9 TRBD1 -
TGTGCCAGCTCACCATATGTAAGCGACACTGAAGCTTTCTTT CASSPYVSDTEAFF TRBJ1-1 TRBV18 - -
TGTGCCAGCAGTTTATATACAGGGATCCATGAGCAGTTCTTC CASSLYTGIHEQFF TRBJ2-1 TRBV27 - -
TGTGCTAGTGGTTTGGGTCAGGGGGACCCAGATACGCAGTATTTT CASGLGQGDPDTQYF TRBJ2-3 TRBV12-5 TRBD1 -
TGTGCCAGCCGACTGGCTCTGGGTGGGAGCCGTGAAGCTTTCTTT CASRLALGGSREAFF TRBJ1-1 TRBV3-1/TRBV3-2 - -
TGTGCCAGCAGCCTATTGACGGGACTTATGAACACTGAAGCTTTCTTT CASSLLTGLMNTEAFF TRBJ1-1 TRBV11-2 - -
TGTGCCAGCAGGGATGACCGGGGCGAGCAGTACTTC CASRDDRGEQYF TRBJ2-7 TRBV2 - -
TGTGCCACCACAGGGGTGAACTACGAGCAGTACTTC CATTGVNYEQYF TRBJ2-7 TRBV10-3 TRBD1 -
TGTGCCAGCTCGCCCTCTAGCGGGACTTACGAGCAGTACTTC CASSPSSGTYEQYF TRBJ2-7 TRBV18 TRBD2 -
TGCGCCAGCAGCCGCGAACTAGCGGGAGTGTCGGGGAGAAACACCGGGGAGCTGTTTTTT CASSRELAGVSGRNTGELFF TRBJ2-2 TRBV4-1 TRBD2 -
TGCGCCAGCAGTGACACAGCCTATGGCTACACCTTC CASSDTAYGYTF TRBJ1-2 TRBV10-1 - -
TGTGCCAGCTCAGCAGCCAGGCCCGACTCTGGAAACACCATATATTTT CASSAARPDSGNTIYF TRBJ1-3 TRBV18 - -
TGTGCCAGCGGCGGTTTCACAGGGCAGAGTGGGCAGTTCTTC CASGGFTGQSGQFF TRBJ2-1 TRBV6-5 - -
TGTGCCAGCAGCCAAGATTTGGAGACAGGGCGAGGGGAGACCCAGTACTTC CASSQDLETGRGETQYF TRBJ2-5 TRBV4-2 TRBD1 -
TGTGCCAGCAGTTCGACTAGCGGGAAGCAGTTCTTC CASSSTSGKQFF TRBJ2-1 TRBV27 TRBD2 -
TGTGCCAGCTCACGTGAAGGGGGCGGTTACGAGCAGTACTTC CASSREGGGYEQYF TRBJ2-7 TRBV18 TRBD1 -
TGTGCCAGCAGTTTTCACATCACTGAAGCTTTCTTT CASSFHITEAFF TRBJ1-1 TRBV12-3/TRBV12-4 - -
TGTGCCAGCACAAAGGACAGGGGTTATGGCTACACCTTC CASTKDRGYGYTF TRBJ1-2 TRBV6-5 TRBD1 -
TGTGCCACCAACAACGCCGGGACTAGCGGGAGCTGGAGGAACATTCAGTACTTC CATNNAGTSGSWRNIQYF TRBJ2-4 TRBV15 TRBD2 -
TGTGCCAGCTCGTCAGGACAGGGCGTCAGCAATCAGCCCCAGCATTTT CASSSGQGVSNQPQHF TRBJ1-5 TRBV18 TRBD1 -
TGTGCCAGCAGCTTTCGCGGGAGCTACGAGCAGTACTTC CASSFRGSYEQYF TRBJ2-7 TRBV7-8 TRBD2 -
TGTGCCAGCAGCAGGCCGAACAGGGCCTCTTACTTC CASSRPNRASYF TRBJ2-7 TRBV28 - -
TGTGCCAGCACCCAACGGGGAGTCGGCTACACCTTC CASTQRGVGYTF TRBJ1-2 TRBV6-5 - -
TGTGCCACCAGCCCCCAGGACAGGGGCACAGATACGCAGTATTTT CATSPQDRGTDTQYF TRBJ2-3 TRBV15 TRBD1 -
TGCGCCAGCAGCCGGGGGGAGGCTGGAAACACCATATATTTT CASSRGEAGNTIYF TRBJ1-3 TRBV5-1 - -
TGTGCCAGTAGTAGAACCGAGACCGGGGAGCTGTTTTTT CASSRTETGELFF TRBJ2-2 TRBV19 - -
TGTGCCAGCAGCCCAACGGGGACAGGGGGGAATGAGCAGTTCTTC CASSPTGTGGNEQFF TRBJ2-1 TRBV2 TRBD1 -
TGTGCCAGCAGCCATAAAGGGCGGGACCTAGGGGGCAATGAAAAACTGTTTTTT CASSHKGRDLGGNEKLFF TRBJ1-4 TRBV4-2 TRBD1 -
TGTGCCAGCAGTCGAGCGGGAGAGAGTGAGCAGTTCTTC CASSRAGESEQFF TRBJ2-1 TRBV6-4 TRBD2 -
TGTGCCAGCAGTGCCGGGACTAGCGGTTACGAGCAGTACTTC CASSAGTSGYEQYF TRBJ2-7 TRBV6-6 TRBD2 -
TGCGCCAGCAGCCCTGGAACAGGGATCGACAATCAGCCCCAGCATTTT CASSPGTGIDNQPQHF TRBJ1-5 TRBV5-1 - -
TGTGCCAGCAGTGTCCCAACAGGGGGCCTTCAGCCCCAGCATTTT CASSVPTGGLQPQHF TRBJ1-5 TRBV2 TRBD1 once
TGTGCCAGCAGCTTGATGCAAGCGAACACTGAAGCTTTCTTT CASSLMQANTEAFF TRBJ1-1 TRBV5-5 - -
TGTGCCAGCAGTCCCCGGGGGGTTGGCTACACCTTC CASSPRGVGYTF TRBJ1-2 TRBV28 - few
TGTGCCATCAGTGACCTGGGACTAGCACGAACAGATACGCAGTATTTT CAISDLGLARTDTQYF TRBJ2-3 TRBV10-3 TRBD2 once
TGTGCCTGGAGGTATACCAGGAACCTGAACACTGAAGCTTTCTTT CAWRYTRNLNTEAFF TRBJ1-1 TRBV30 - -
TGTGCCAGCAGCGTAGGTGCCTACGAGGGCGAGCAGTACTTC CASSVGAYEGEQYF TRBJ2-7 TRBV9 - once